Shown below are 2 T cell receptor beta chains from a single sample sequenced in a study of T cell responses to AZD1222 COVID-19 vaccine. This table comes from immunoSEQ multiplex PCR, and its TCRdb copy is limited to in-frame clones, with some not included. The data show approximately 100,000 clones, 87% seen once. Sequencing was performed on peripheral blood, taken on day 0 of AZD1222 vaccination. The receptors derive from an adult in good health.

The chain combines TRBV9 with TRBJ2-3, with 8 nucleotides matching TRBD2. J lost 1 base, V lost 7 bases, and 11 bases had no gene match. Per germline, CDR1 SGDLS and CDR2 YYNGEE. The CDR3 has 16 amino acids. This chain's CDR3 is CASALAGLSGTDTQYF. CDR3 bases: TGTGCCAGCGCCCTAGCGGGCCTCTCCGGCACAGATACGCAGTATTTT.

This rearrangement joins TRBV19 to TRBJ1-1; no reliable D call. Germline V gene sequence: CDR1 LNHDA, CDR2 SQIVND (reference sequence). CDR3 length: 15 residues. The V and J ends lost 5 bases and 7 bases respectively, with 20 bases between them. This CDR3 is CASSVGKTDGNEAFF. The CDR3 DNA follows: TGTGCCAGTAGTGTAGGAAAAACGGATGGTAATGAAGCTTTCTTT.